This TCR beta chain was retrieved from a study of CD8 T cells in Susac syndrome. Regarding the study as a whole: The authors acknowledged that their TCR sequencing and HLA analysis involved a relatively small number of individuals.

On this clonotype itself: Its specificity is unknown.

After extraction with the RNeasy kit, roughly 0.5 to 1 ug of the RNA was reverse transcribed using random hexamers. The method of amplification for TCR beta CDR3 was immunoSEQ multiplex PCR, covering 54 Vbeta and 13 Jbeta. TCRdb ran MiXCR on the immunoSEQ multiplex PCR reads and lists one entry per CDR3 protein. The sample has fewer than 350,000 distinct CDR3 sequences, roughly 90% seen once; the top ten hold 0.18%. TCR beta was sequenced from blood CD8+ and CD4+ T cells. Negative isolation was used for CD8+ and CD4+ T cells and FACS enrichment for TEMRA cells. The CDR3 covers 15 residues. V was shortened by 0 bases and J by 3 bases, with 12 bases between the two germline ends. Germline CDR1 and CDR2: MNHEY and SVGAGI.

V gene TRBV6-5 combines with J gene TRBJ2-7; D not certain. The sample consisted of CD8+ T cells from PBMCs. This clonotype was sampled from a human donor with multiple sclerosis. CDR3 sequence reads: CASSYSKGSGYEQYF. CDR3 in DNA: TGTGCCAGCAGTTACTCGAAAGGGTCCGGCTACGAGCAGTACTTC.